This T cell receptor (beta chain) stems from a study of shared clonotypes between healthy human individuals (dated by TCRdb to the early 2020s). Notes on the research overall: Two women and three men aged 18 to 49 years were included in the cohort. To increase sequencing depth and limit assay-specific biases, TCR repertoire library preparation and sequencing were carried out by different laboratories using diverse techniques. Between about 0.9 and 9 billion PBMCs per donor were obtained by leukapheresis. The study deeply sequenced blood TCR repertoires of five healthy adults to estimate repertoire size and the extent of clonotype sharing between individuals. For each donor, CD4 naive and CD4 memory were each given three plates, CD8 naive was given two plates, and CD8 memory was given one plate. Summary of the overall study and its limitations: The genetic and exposure-history diversity represented was limited by the small number of donors. Clonotypes shared by all four sorted-subset donors showed higher generation probabilities than non-shared clonotypes. Incomplete sequencing was indicated by rarefaction of sorted-subset datasets, despite the large sequencing depth. Sampling was restricted to blood, and TCR repertoires in tissue are likely to differ from TCR repertoires in blood. Pairwise subsampling indicated that sequencing depth was expected to affect the degree of clonotype sharing among donors. Naive subsets generally had larger estimated clonotype richness than memory subsets. About 4.5% of naive CD4, 3.5% of naive CD8, 2.3% of memory CD4, and 0.4% of memory CD8 clonotypes were shared across several donors.

Taken from cysteine to phenylalanine, the CDR3 has 14 residues. CDR3 DNA is the only sequence kept; it has 42 bases, read in frame from the first base. For this chain, trimming is 2 bases at the V end and 2 bases at the J end, and the number of junction bases without a gene match is 2. CDR1 and CDR2, per the germline V gene, are KGHSH and LQKENI. Using the deep immunoSEQ assay, multiplex PCR amplified TCR CDR3 regions from genomic DNA. For each cell subset, the extracted genomic DNA was distributed evenly across all wells of several immunoSEQ 96-well plates, and each plate served as one replicate. Each replicate PCR for sorted subsets received roughly 0.2 ug genomic DNA, equal to roughly 30,000 T cell genomes. Purified libraries were quantified with a Qubit 3.0 fluorometer, sized on a Bioanalyzer 2100, and re-quantified with the KAPA Library Quantification kit. Each immunoSEQ 96-well plate was sequenced on its own single-read 150-cycle Illumina NextSeq 550 flow cell. For the original study's pipeline: The immunoSEQ output contained only junctional sequences without quality scores, so filtering could not match that applied to full-length reads. Sequences were annotated with PyIR, a Python wrapper for IgBLAST v1.9, using IMGT germline references to assign V/J genes and CDR3. Any read was removed if the V/J assignment was weak (E-value above 1e-6), the CDR3 was missing, or the read contained stop codons, out-of-frame junctions, or ambiguous translated residues. V3J clonotypes were defined as sequences sharing an identical inferred V gene, J gene, and CDR3 amino acid sequence. To compute the percentage overlap between repertoires, the number of shared unique clonotypes was divided by the size of the smaller repertoire. Repertoire richness was assessed with RTK rarefaction, the Chao1 estimator, and Recon v2.1 estimates of unobserved clonotypes. Generation probabilities for all TCRbeta clonotypes obtained by the gDNA method from a handful of donors were computed using OLGA. The table comes from immuneACCESS by way of TCRdb, which keeps in-frame sequences with V and J called. Part of the clones is missing from these tables; in studies checked, under half for an unresolved V gene and the rest for unknown reasons. The D gene and trimming were derived from the DNA, and the V and J assignments and clone size from that table. The sample table holds hundreds of thousands of clones, of which roughly 72% were seen once. The top ten constitute 1.5% to 2% of the sample.

Donors were healthy HIV-negative adults with no recently reported acute infections or vaccinations. Only Caucasian adults living in Nashville, Tennessee, USA were represented among the donors. Magnetic negative selection was used to enrich CD4+ T cells, after which naive cells were positively selected on CD45RA and the negative fraction became the memory subset. Blood was collected by leukapheresis, and PBMCs were isolated by Ficoll-Histopaque density gradient centrifugation and then cryopreserved in liquid nitrogen vapor phase. Analytical flow cytometry was used to check the purity and quantity of each magnetically sorted T cell population. Genomic DNA was isolated from each sorted fraction and quantified by UV absorbance on a Nanodrop 2000c. About this clone itself: No antigen is known for it. Nothing much larger sits one base from this clone, and base qualities are not available.

The chain employs TRBV18 and TRBJ2-5, with 7 bases aligning to TRBD1. This TCR was recovered from a woman aged 25 to 45 in good health. The sequencing input was memory CD4+ T cells sorted from blood. Read against the paper, the sample's cell subset or site label means: CD45RA-negative fraction. The sequence in DNA is TGTGCCAGCTCACCAACGGGACAGCAAGAGACCCAGTACTTC. Translated, this is CASSPTGQQETQYF.